This is a list of T cell receptor beta chains from one sample in a study of blood T cell repertoires in COVID-19. TCRdb's table, derived via immunoSEQ multiplex PCR, lists solely in-frame clones and lacks some. Of fewer than 25,000 clones listed, more than 80% were seen once; the top ten hold roughly 12%. The sample comprised peripheral blood. The receptors were gathered from a woman over 75 with active or convalescent COVID-19. The CDR3 runs from the conserved cysteine through the conserved F or W.

cdr3_length j_call v_call cdr3_aa
13 TRBJ1-2 TRBV12-3/TRBV12-4 CASRSGTVDGYTF
18 TRBJ2-2 TRBV5-4 CASSQEINRGPNTGELFF
14 TRBJ2-2 TRBV29-1 CSILLGANTGELFF
16 TRBJ2-7 TRBV4-1 CASSQQLAGEIYEQYF
15 TRBJ2-5 TRBV6-6 CASLSGTGRIETQYF
14 TRBJ1-2 TRBV27 CASSPGQGRYGYTF
13 TRBJ1-1 TRBV27 CASKGTGGTEAFF
14 TRBJ2-7 TRBV7-8 CASSPQGASYEQYF
12 TRBJ2-3 TRBV7-9 CASSSGWDTQYF
15 TRBJ2-3 TRBV19 CASSMQGRSTDTQYF
15 TRBJ2-7 TRBV4-3 CASSQDLRDRGLLYF
14 TRBJ2-1 TRBV7-9 CASTRGQGFHEQFF
15 TRBJ1-2 TRBV4-3 CASSQDWANNYGYTF
16 TRBJ1-5 TRBV6-1 CASSGQVGYSNQPQHF
14 TRBJ1-1 TRBV6-5 CASSYDRKNTEAFF
11 TRBJ2-7 TRBV30 CAWSVTWEQYF
15 TRBJ2-3 TRBV7-3 CASSLGLVFPDTQYF
14 TRBJ1-6 TRBV24-1 CASGGDRWNSPLHF
15 TRBJ2-2 TRBV27 CASSFYGGLTGELFF
15 TRBJ1-1 TRBV27 CASSLSFAGFHEAFF
14 TRBJ2-5 TRBV29-1 CSVDPQGRRETQYF
14 TRBJ2-7 TRBV7-9 CASSLGPGFYEQYF
14 TRBJ1-6 TRBV7-9 CASMPAVLDSPLHF
16 TRBJ1-5 TRBV6-2/TRBV6-3 CASSPLQGLSNQPQHF
15 TRBJ2-5 TRBV18 CASSPQTGYQETQYF
16 TRBJ1-2 TRBV19 CASISGQLLANYGYTF
15 TRBJ2-3 TRBV19 CASSKQGLKKDTQYF
17 TRBJ1-5 TRBV24-1 CATTRGQGGFSSEPQHF
13 TRBJ1-2 TRBV5-1 CASSFGQEYGYTF
14 TRBJ2-5 TRBV3-1/TRBV3-2 CASSQDLERETQYF
12 TRBJ1-4 TRBV28 CASRTPGEKLFF
15 TRBJ1-1 TRBV10-3 CAISESQDLNTEAFF
15 TRBJ2-7 TRBV7-3 CASSLMGTAFYEQYF
12 TRBJ2-7 TRBV28 CASSLFGYEQYF
16 TRBJ1-2 TRBV6-1 CASRGQALEGGYGYTF
13 TRBJ1-2 TRBV6-5 CASRRTGSSGYTF
14 TRBJ1-5 TRBV4-1 CASSGREGFQPQHF
15 TRBJ1-1 TRBV7-2 CASSLVGGKRTEAFF
14 TRBJ1-5 TRBV5-4 CASSSQGGNQPQHF
13 TRBJ1-3 TRBV30 CAWRGTGVYTIYF
14 TRBJ1-1 TRBV19 CASSAGIGNAEAFF
14 TRBJ2-7 TRBV11-1 CASSFGQGPYEQYF
15 TRBJ2-2 TRBV12-5 CASGLGQGFTGELFF
16 TRBJ2-2 TRBV7-3 CASSPRGTKNTGELFF
15 TRBJ1-2 TRBV27 CASSFRDRHNYGYTF
14 TRBJ2-7 TRBV10-3 CAISKNGQGGEQYF
13 TRBJ1-5 TRBV28 CASTRGSNQPQHF
17 TRBJ1-5 TRBV19 CASSTAPNRWGVQPQHF
11 TRBJ1-3 TRBV28 CASYRTGAIYF
15 TRBJ2-1 TRBV7-7 CASSLENNPHNEQFF
17 TRBJ1-4 TRBV4-1 CASSQDPRGRTNEKLFF
13 TRBJ1-1 TRBV11-3 CASSRQGYTEAFF
11 TRBJ1-2 TRBV25-1 CATKDRVSYTF
13 TRBJ1-2 TRBV18 CASSPDRDNGYTF
13 TRBJ1-2 TRBV6-2/TRBV6-3 CASSFSGARGYTF
14 TRBJ2-5 TRBV7-9 CASNSQGVGETQYF
17 TRBJ1-5 TRBV27 CASSSYPGTGFNQPQHF